Reported below is one T cell receptor beta chain. Its cognate antigen is unknown. PCR or immunohistochemistry showed mismatch repair deficiency in every enrolled patient. TCRs were sequenced from a few patients responding to pembrolizumab. This entry belongs to a study of PD-1 blockade in mismatch repair-deficient tumors. Study-wide background: Patients had approximately 11 mismatch repair-deficient cancer types, all previously treated and progressing. Overall study results and limits: Tumor-resident clones, often undetectable pretreatment in blood, expanded then contracted after pembrolizumab.

The method was immunoSEQ multiplex PCR; TCRdb's version includes in-frame clones alone and lacks a portion of them. The sample records roughly 130,000 clones, about nine tenths being singletons. This TCR came from an adult with mismatch repair-deficient cancer. Specimen: peripheral blood, collected approximately 72 weeks after starting pembrolizumab.

The CDR3 region is CASSYLAGGGEKLFF. The CDR3 nucleotides read TGTGCCAGCAGTTACCTGGCAGGGGGCGGTGAAAAACTGTTTTTT. The chain uses TRBV6-5 and TRBJ1-4, with TRBD1 matching over 8 bases. The V segment lost 2 bases and the J segment 7 bases; nucleotides outside the gene matches: 6. The CDR3 has 15 residues. CDR1 is MNHEY and CDR2 is SVGAGI in the germline V gene.